This T cell receptor beta chain was profiled in a study of blood T cell repertoires in COVID-19. Methods used by the authors: Reference gene primer amplification gave estimated nucleated cell counts. Measured with immunoSEQ multiplex PCR; TCRdb has only the in-frame clones, and not every one. The V and J calls and clone size were taken over from that table, and D and trimming were inferred from the DNA. The data hold 150,000 to 200,000 clones, with approximately 82% observed a single time. The Seattle patients joined while their infection was active and were tracked longitudinally afterward. The sequenced sample was peripheral blood. The receptor's source is a woman in her forties with COVID-19, enrolled during active disease.

DNA for the CDR3: TGTGCCAGCAGCCAATATTCAGTTTACAATGAGCAGTTCTTC. It encodes CASSQYSVYNEQFF. This chain connects TRBV14 to TRBJ2-1, with D unclear. Looked up from germline, CDR1 is SGHDN and CDR2 is FVKESK. CDR3 length: 14 residues. Trimming cost V 2 bases and J 4 bases, with 9 bases left between them.